Listed below are T cell receptor beta chains from one sample, sequenced in a study of blood T cell repertoires in COVID-19. TCRdb's copy holds only in-frame clones and misses some; the assay was immunoSEQ multiplex PCR. The repertoire includes about 230,000 clones, around 84% of them detected once, and around a tenth sits in the top ten. Sequencing input: peripheral blood. Receptors originate from a man aged 50-60 years with COVID-19, enrolled during active disease. CDR3s include the opening cysteine and the closing phenylalanine or tryptophan. D genes are given only for firm matches.

v_gene	j_gene	d_gene	CDR3nt	CDR3aa
TRBV29-1	TRBJ1-1	NA	TGCAGCGTTGATGGTTACTCCGGTTCCCCCGCTGACACTGAAGCTTTCTTT	CSVDGYSGSPADTEAFF
TRBV12-3/TRBV12-4	TRBJ2-3	NA	TGTGCCAGCAGCCTAGCTGCAGATACGCAGTATTTT	CASSLAADTQYF
TRBV27	TRBJ1-4	TRBD1	TGTGCCAGCAGTTTATTAGGGACAGGAGCTCCAACTAATGAAAAACTGTTTTTT	CASSLLGTGAPTNEKLFF
TRBV27	TRBJ1-2	TRBD1	TGTGCCAGCAGTCCCCGGACAGGCCAAGCTAACTATGGCTACACCTTC	CASSPRTGQANYGYTF
TRBV29-1	TRBJ1-1	NA	TGCAGCGTTCAGAACAGGAACACTGAAGCTTTCTTT	CSVQNRNTEAFF
TRBV28	TRBJ1-2	NA	TGTGCCAGCAGCGAAGGGGTGGCCAACTATGGCTACACCTTC	CASSEGVANYGYTF
TRBV7-2	TRBJ1-4	NA	TGTGCCAGCAGCGCGGGGGCCTTAGTGGAAAAACTGTTTTTT	CASSAGALVEKLFF
TRBV6-6	TRBJ2-5	TRBD2	TGTGCCAGCAGAACGGGCGGGGGATTCGGGCAAGAGACCCAGTACTTC	CASRTGGGFGQETQYF
TRBV7-2	TRBJ2-7	NA	TGTGCCAGCAGCCACCGACAGTCATACGAGCAGTACTTC	CASSHRQSYEQYF
TRBV4-3	TRBJ1-4	NA	TGCGCCAGCAGCCAAGATTCGGGTGTTACTGAAAAACTGTTTTTT	CASSQDSGVTEKLFF
TRBV19	TRBJ2-1	TRBD1	TGTGCCAGTAGTAACCGGGACAGGGCAAGCAATGAGCAGTTCTTC	CASSNRDRASNEQFF
TRBV18	TRBJ2-5	TRBD1	TGTGCCAGCTCACCACCGCGGACAGGAATCGTGGAGACCCAGTACTTC	CASSPPRTGIVETQYF
TRBV6-2/TRBV6-3	TRBJ2-3	TRBD2	TGTGCCAGCAGTTACGGTTCGGGGGGTTGGGCAGATACGCAGTATTTT	CASSYGSGGWADTQYF
TRBV7-9	TRBJ2-2	TRBD2	TGTGCCAGCAGCCACCCTCCGAGACTAGCGGGAGGACCCACCGGGGAGCTGTTTTTT	CASSHPPRLAGGPTGELFF
TRBV18	TRBJ2-2	NA	TGTGCCAGCTCACCACAGGGAGAGGTCACCGGGGAGCTGTTTTTT	CASSPQGEVTGELFF
TRBV5-1	TRBJ2-1	TRBD1	TGCGCCAGCAGCCCGTCTGGGACAGAGTTTAGCGATGAGCAGTTCTTC	CASSPSGTEFSDEQFF
TRBV21-1	TRBJ1-2	NA	TGTGCTCGAGAGAGGGACTATGGCTACACCTTC	CARERDYGYTF
TRBV7-8	TRBJ1-2	TRBD1	TGTGCCAGCAGCCCACAGGGGGATGACTATGGCTACACCTTC	CASSPQGDDYGYTF
TRBV6-2/TRBV6-3	TRBJ2-7	NA	TGTGCCAGCAGTTACTCTAGGACAGTCTCCTACGAGCAGTACTTC	CASSYSRTVSYEQYF
TRBV5-1	TRBJ2-1	TRBD2	TGCGCCAGCAGCTTGGGACTAGCGGGAGGGGAGGAGCAGTTCTTC	CASSLGLAGGEEQFF
TRBV18	TRBJ1-5	NA	TGTGCCAGCTCGCAGGGGACGGATCAGCCCCAGCATTTT	CASSQGTDQPQHF
TRBV7-9	TRBJ1-1	NA	TGTGCCAGCAGCTTAGCCCAGGGTATGAACACTGAAGCTTTCTTT	CASSLAQGMNTEAFF